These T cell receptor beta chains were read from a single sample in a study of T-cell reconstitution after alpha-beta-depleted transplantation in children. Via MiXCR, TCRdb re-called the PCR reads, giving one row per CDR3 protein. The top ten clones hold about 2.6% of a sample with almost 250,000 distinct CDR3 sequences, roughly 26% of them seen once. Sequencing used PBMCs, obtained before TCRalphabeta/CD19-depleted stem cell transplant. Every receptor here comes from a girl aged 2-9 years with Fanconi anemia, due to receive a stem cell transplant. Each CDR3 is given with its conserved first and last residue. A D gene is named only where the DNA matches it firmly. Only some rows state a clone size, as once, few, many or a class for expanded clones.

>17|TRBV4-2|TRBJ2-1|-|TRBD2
TGTGCCAGCAGCCAAGTAGGACTAGCGGGAGGCTACAATGAGCAGTTCTTC
CASSQVGLAGGYNEQFF
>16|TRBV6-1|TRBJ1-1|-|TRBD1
TGTGCCAGCAGTCAGAGACAGGGGGCCAGGAACACTGAAGCTTTCTTT
CASSQRQGARNTEAFF
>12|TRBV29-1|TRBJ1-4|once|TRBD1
TGCAGCGCCTCAGGGGGAGGGGGAAAACTGTTTTTT
CSASGGGGKLFF
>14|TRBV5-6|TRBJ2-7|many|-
TGTGCCAGCAGCTTGGACTCGTCATTATACGAGCAGTACTTC
CASSLDSSLYEQYF
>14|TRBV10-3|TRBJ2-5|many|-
TGTGCCATCGGCTCAGGGCCTCTCCAAGAGACCCAGTACTTC
CAIGSGPLQETQYF
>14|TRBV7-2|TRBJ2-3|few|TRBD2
TGTGCCAGCAGCTTTAGCGGGAGCGCAGATACGCAGTATTTT
CASSFSGSADTQYF
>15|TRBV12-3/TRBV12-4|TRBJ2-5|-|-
TGTGCCAGCAGTTTAAAGATAAAGGGGATAGAGACCCAGTACTTC
CASSLKIKGIETQYF
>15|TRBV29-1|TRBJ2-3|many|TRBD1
TGCAGCGTTGAAGCGGCGGCAGGGGGAAGAGATACGCAGTATTTT
CSVEAAAGGRDTQYF
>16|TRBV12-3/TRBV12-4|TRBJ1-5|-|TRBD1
TGTGCCAGCAGTCGACAGGGAAGGGTAGAAAATCAGCCCCAGCATTTT
CASSRQGRVENQPQHF
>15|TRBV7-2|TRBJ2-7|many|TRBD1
TGTGCCAGCAGCTTAGGACAGGGGGCGGTTTTCCCGACGTCCTTC
CASSLGQGAVFPTSF
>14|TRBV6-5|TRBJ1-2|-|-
TGTGCCAGCAGTTACGTAAGGGGCGGGAATGGCTACACCTTC
CASSYVRGGNGYTF
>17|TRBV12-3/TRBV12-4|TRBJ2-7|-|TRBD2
TGTGCCAGCAGCCCCTTCCCCAAACTAGCGGGAGTTTACGAGCAGTACTTC
CASSPFPKLAGVYEQYF
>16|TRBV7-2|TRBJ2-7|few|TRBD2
TGTGCCAGCAGCCCCCCCGGGAGGGAGTTCGGATACGAGCAGTACTTC
CASSPPGREFGYEQYF
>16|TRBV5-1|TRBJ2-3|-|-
TGCGCCAGCAGCTTGGGCTTCAGGGGGGTCACAGATACGCAGTATTTT
CASSLGFRGVTDTQYF
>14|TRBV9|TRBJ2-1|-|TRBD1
TGTGCCAGCAGCATTGGACAGGGGTTTCATGAGCAGTTCTTC
CASSIGQGFHEQFF
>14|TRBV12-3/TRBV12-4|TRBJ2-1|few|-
TGTGCCAGCAGTTTATCTCCAGCATACAATGAGCAGTTCTTC
CASSLSPAYNEQFF
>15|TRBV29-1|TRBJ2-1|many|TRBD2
TGCAGCGTCGGACTAGCGGGAGGCTCCTACAATGAGCAGTTCTTC
CSVGLAGGSYNEQFF
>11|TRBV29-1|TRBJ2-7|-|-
TGCAGCGTTGCAGGGTCTGACGAGCAGTACTTC
CSVAGSDEQYF
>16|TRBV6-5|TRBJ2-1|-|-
TGTGCCAGCAGTTACTGGGACCCGAGCTCCTACAATGAGCAGTTCTTC
CASSYWDPSSYNEQFF
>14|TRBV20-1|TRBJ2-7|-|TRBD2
TGCAGTGCTAGACGTCTAGCGGGGAAGTACGAGCAGTACTTC
CSARRLAGKYEQYF
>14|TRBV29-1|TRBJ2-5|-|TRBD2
TGCAGCGTTGAAGAGCGGGAGAGGCAAGAGACCCAGTACTTC
CSVEERERQETQYF
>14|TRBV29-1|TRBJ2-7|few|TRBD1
TGCAGCGTTGAAGGGGACAGGGGCGATTACGAGCAGTACTTC
CSVEGDRGDYEQYF
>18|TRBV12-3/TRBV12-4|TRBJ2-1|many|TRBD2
TGTGCCAGCAGTCCTGGGACTAGCGGGAGGCCCTTTTACAATGAGCAGTTCTTC
CASSPGTSGRPFYNEQFF
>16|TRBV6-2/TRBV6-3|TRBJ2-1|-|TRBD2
TGTGCCAGCAGTTACCCGGGACTAGCGGCCTACAATGAGCAGTTCTTC
CASSYPGLAAYNEQFF
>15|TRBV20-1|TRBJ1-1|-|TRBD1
TGCAGTGCTCCGGGACAGGGTATTTTGAACACTGAAGCTTTCTTT
CSAPGQGILNTEAFF
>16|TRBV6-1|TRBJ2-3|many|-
TGTGCCAGCAGTGCCTTATTCAAGGTGGGCACAGATACGCAGTATTTT
CASSALFKVGTDTQYF
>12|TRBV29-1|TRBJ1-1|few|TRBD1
TGCAGCGTTGAGCCAGGGGGGAGGATTGCTTTCTTT
CSVEPGGRIAFF
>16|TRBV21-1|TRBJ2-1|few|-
TGTGCCAGCAGCTCCCGGGGGAGGGAATCCTACAATGAGCAGTTCTTC
CASSSRGRESYNEQFF
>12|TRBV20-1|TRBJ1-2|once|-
TGCAGTGCTTTCGGGATTTCATATGGCTACACCTTC
CSAFGISYGYTF
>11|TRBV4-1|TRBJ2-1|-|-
TGCGCCAGCAGCCCCGGCGATGAGCAGTTCTTC
CASSPGDEQFF
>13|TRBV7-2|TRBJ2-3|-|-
TGTGCCAGCAGCCGTGCCTGGACAGATACGCAGTATTTT
CASSRAWTDTQYF
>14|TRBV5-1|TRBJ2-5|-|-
TGCGCCAGCAGCTCCCGACAGACACAAGAGACCCAGTACTTC
CASSSRQTQETQYF